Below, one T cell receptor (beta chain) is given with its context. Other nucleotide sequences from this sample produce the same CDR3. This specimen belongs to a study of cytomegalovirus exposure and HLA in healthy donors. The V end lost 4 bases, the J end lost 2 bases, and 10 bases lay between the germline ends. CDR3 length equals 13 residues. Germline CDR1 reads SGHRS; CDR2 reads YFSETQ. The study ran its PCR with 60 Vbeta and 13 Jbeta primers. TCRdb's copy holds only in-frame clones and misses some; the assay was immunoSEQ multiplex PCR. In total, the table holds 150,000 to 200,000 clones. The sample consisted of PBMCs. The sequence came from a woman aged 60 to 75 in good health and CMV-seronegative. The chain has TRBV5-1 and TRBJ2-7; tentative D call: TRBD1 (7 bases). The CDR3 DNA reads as TGCGCCAGCAGCCGGGGGACAGCCTACGAGCAGTACTTC. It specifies CASSRGTAYEQYF. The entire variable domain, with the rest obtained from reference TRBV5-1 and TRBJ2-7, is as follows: KAGVTQTPRYLIKTRGQQVTLSCSPISGHRSVSWYQQTPGQGLQFLFEYFSETQRNKGNFPGRFSGRQFSNSRSEMNVSTLELGDSALYLCASSRGTAYEQYFGPGTRLTVT.